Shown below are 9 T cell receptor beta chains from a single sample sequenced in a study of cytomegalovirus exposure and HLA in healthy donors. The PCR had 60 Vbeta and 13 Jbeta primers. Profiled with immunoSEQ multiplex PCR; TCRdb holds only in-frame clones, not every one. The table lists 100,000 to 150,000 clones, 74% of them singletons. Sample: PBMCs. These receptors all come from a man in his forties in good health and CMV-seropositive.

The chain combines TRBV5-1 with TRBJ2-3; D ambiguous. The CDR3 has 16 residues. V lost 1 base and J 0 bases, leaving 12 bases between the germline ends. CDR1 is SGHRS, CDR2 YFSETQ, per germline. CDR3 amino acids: CASSLNGVTSTDTQYF. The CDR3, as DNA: TGCGCCAGCAGCTTGAACGGTGTTACTAGCACAGATACGCAGTATTTT.

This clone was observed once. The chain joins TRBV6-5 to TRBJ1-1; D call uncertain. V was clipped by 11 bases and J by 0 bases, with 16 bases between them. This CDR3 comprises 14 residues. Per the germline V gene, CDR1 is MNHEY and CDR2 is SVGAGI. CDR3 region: CAGTPGQMNTEAFF. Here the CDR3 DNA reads TGTGCCGGCACCCCTGGGCAGATGAACACTGAAGCTTTCTTT.

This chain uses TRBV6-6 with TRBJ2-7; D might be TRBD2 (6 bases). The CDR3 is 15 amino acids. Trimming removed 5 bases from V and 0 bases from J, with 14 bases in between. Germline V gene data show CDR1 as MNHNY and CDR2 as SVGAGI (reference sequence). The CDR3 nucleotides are TGTGCCAGCAGTCCCGGCGCGGGATTCTCCTACGAGCAGTACTTC. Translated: CASSPGAGFSYEQYF.

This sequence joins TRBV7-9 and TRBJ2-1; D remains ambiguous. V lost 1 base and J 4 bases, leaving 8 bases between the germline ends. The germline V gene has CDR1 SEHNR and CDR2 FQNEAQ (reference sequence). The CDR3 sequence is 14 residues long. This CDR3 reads CASSLESRYNEQFF. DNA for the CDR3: TGTGCCAGCAGCTTAGAGTCGCGGTACAATGAGCAGTTCTTC.

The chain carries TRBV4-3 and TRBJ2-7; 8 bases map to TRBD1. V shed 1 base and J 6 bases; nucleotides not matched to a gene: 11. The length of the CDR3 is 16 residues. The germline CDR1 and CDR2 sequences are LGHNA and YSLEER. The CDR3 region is CASSQGTRTGFFEQYF. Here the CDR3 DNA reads TGCGCCAGCAGCCAAGGGACCCGGACAGGGTTTTTCGAGCAGTACTTC.

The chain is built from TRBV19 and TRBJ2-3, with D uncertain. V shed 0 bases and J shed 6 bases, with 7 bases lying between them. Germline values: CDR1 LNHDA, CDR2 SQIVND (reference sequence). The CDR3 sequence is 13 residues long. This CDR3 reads CASSIEPGDTQYF. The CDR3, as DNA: TGTGCCAGTAGTATAGAGCCCGGGGATACGCAGTATTTT.

CDR3 DNA: TGTGCCAGCAGCGTGAGACAGGGGACAGGTTCCACAGATACGCAGTATTTT. Encoded protein: CASSVRQGTGSTDTQYF. The gene calls are TRBV7-8 and TRBJ2-3; 8 nucleotides align to TRBD1. V shed 5 bases, J shed 2 bases, and the junction held 12 bases outside the gene matches. The germline CDR1 and CDR2 sequences are SGHVS and FQNEAQ. The CDR3 covers 17 residues.

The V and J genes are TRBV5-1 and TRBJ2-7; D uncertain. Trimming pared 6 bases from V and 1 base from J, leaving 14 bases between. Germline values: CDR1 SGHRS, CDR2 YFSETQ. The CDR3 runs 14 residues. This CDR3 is CASTPAARSYEQYF. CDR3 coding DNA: TGCGCCAGCACCCCGGCGGCTAGGTCCTACGAGCAGTACTTC.

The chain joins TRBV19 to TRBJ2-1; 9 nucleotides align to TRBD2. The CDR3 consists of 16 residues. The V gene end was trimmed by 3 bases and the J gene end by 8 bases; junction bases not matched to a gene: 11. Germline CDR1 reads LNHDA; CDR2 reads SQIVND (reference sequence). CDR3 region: CASSMGELAGSDEQFF. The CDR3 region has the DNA TGTGCCAGTAGTATGGGAGAACTAGCGGGCTCTGATGAGCAGTTCTTC.